The 23 T cell receptor beta chains below were found in one sample sequenced in a study of shared clonotypes between healthy human individuals. The table came from immunoSEQ multiplex PCR; TCRdb's copy has only in-frame clones and leaves some out. The sample yields 1,500,000 or so clones, roughly 95% seen once. Material for sequencing was naive CD4+ T cells sorted from blood. The subset: CD45RA+ positively selected. All receptors derive from a man aged 30 to 45 in good health.

The V gene is TRBV9, the J gene TRBJ2-1, with 12 bases lining up with TRBD2. CDR1 and CDR2 from the germline V gene are SGDLS and YYNGEE. V lost 4 bases, J lost 5 bases, and 7 bases stayed unmatched. This CDR3 comprises 16 residues. Written as DNA, the CDR3 is TGTGCCAGCAGCCCTCGACTAGCGGGAGCCCACAATGAGCAGTTCTTC. It yields the protein CASSPRLAGAHNEQFF.

The J gene is TRBJ2-2, the V gene TRBV6-1; D is perhaps TRBD2 (5 bases). Germline assignment: CDR1 MNHNS and CDR2 SASEGT. V lost 4 bases, J lost 0 bases, and 15 bases lay in between. This CDR3 is built from 17 residues. As DNA, the CDR3 is TGTGCCAGCAGTGTTCGGGGAAGTTTTGCGAACACCGGGGAGCTGTTTTTT. Its protein is CASSVRGSFANTGELFF.

The V and J genes are TRBV30 and TRBJ2-6; D is perhaps TRBD1 (5 bases). CDR3 length: 16 amino acids. Trimming pared 4 bases from V and 0 bases from J, leaving 13 bases between. CDR1 is GTSNPN, CDR2 SVGIG, per germline (reference sequence). CDR3: CAWKGKRPSGANVLTF. As DNA, the CDR3 is TGTGCCTGGAAGGGGAAACGGCCCTCTGGGGCCAACGTCCTGACTTTC. Filled out from reference TRBV30 and TRBJ2-6, the complete variable domain reads SQTIHQWPATLVQPVGSPLSLECTVEGTSNPNLYWYRQAAGRGLQLLFYSVGIGQISSEVPQNLSASRPQDRQFILSSKKLLLSDSGFYLCAWKGKRPSGANVLTFGAGSRLTVL.

The chain uses TRBV6-1 and TRBJ1-4, with D unresolved. Germline CDR1 MNHNS, CDR2 SASEGT. The CDR3 has 14 residues. Trimming removed 1 base from V and 3 bases from J, with 6 bases in between. This CDR3 reads CASSEVTANEKLFF. The CDR3 nucleotides read TGTGCCAGCAGTGAAGTCACAGCTAATGAAAAACTGTTTTTT.

The chain has TRBV10-3 and TRBJ1-4, with 8 bases lining up with TRBD1. The J segment lost 7 bases and the V segment lost 10 bases, leaving 5 bases of the junction unmatched. CDR1 is ENHRY and CDR2 is SYGVKD in the germline V gene. This CDR3 is built from 12 residues. CDR3 bases: TGTGCCACCCAGGGGGCTGGTGAAAAACTGTTTTTT. The encoded protein is CATQGAGEKLFF.

The V gene is TRBV5-6, the J gene TRBJ2-1, with D tentatively TRBD1 or TRBD2 (5 bases each). V gave up 5 bases and J gave up 4 bases, with 16 bases separating them. Germline lookup yields CDR1 SGHDT and CDR2 YYEEEE. This CDR3 contains 15 residues. In nucleotides, the CDR3 is TGTGCCAGCAGTTCGGGGCGCGTCTCATACAATGAGCAGTTCTTC. This gives the protein CASSSGRVSYNEQFF.

This rearrangement joins TRBV7-9 to TRBJ2-3, with D unresolved. The CDR3 runs 14 residues. Trimming pared 3 bases from V and 0 bases from J, leaving 7 bases between. Germline CDR1 reads SEHNR; CDR2 reads FQNEAQ (reference sequence). The CDR3, as DNA: TGTGCCAGCAGCTTTATCCTAAGCACAGATACGCAGTATTTT. It specifies CASSFILSTDTQYF.

V usage is TRBV19 and J usage is TRBJ1-1, with 11 nucleotides matching TRBD1. Trimming cost V 8 bases and J 5 bases; bases outside gene matches: 10. CDR1 LNHDA and CDR2 SQIVND come from the germline V gene (reference sequence). The CDR3 is made up of 15 amino acids. The CDR3 reads CASGTGGPVGTEAFF. In DNA, the CDR3 is TGTGCCAGTGGGACAGGGGGTCCCGTTGGAACTGAAGCTTTCTTT.

Remarks on this clone: Other DNA sequences from this sample encode an identical CDR3 as well. The V gene is TRBV27, the J gene TRBJ1-5; a weak D match, TRBD1 (5 bases). This CDR3 is 13 amino acids long. The V and J ends lost 7 bases and 4 bases respectively, with 11 bases between them. Germline CDR1 is MNHEY and CDR2 is SMNVEV (reference sequence). For the CDR3, the DNA is TGTGCCAGCAAGGTGGGGGTAAATCAGCCCCAGCATTTT. Translating gives CASKVGVNQPQHF.

This rearrangement joins TRBV5-6 to TRBJ2-2, with TRBD2 matching over 8 bases. The CDR3 is 14 amino acids. Germline assignment: CDR1 SGHDT and CDR2 YYEEEE. Trimming cost V 2 bases and J 8 bases; bases outside gene matches: 5. This CDR3 reads CASSFWRGAGELFF. In nucleotides, the CDR3 is TGTGCCAGCAGCTTTTGGCGGGGGGCAGGGGAGCTGTTTTTT.

Concerning this clone: The sample contains more than one DNA sequence encoding this CDR3. The chain carries TRBV5-1 and TRBJ2-1; 7 positions agree with TRBD2. The CDR3 is made up of 13 amino acids. V lost 1 base to trimming and J lost 8 bases; unmatched junction nucleotides: 3. CDR1 is SGHRS, CDR2 YFSETQ, per germline. This CDR3 reads CASSLTGGYEQFF. DNA of the CDR3: TGCGCCAGCAGCTTGACCGGGGGGTATGAGCAGTTCTTC.

This chain links TRBV27 with TRBJ2-1; 9 positions agree with TRBD1. The CDR3 has 12 amino acids. The V and J ends lost 7 bases and 10 bases, in that order; junction bases with no gene match: 5. The germline gives CDR1 MNHEY, CDR2 SMNVEV (reference sequence). CDR3 DNA: TGTGCCAGCAAGACAGGGGGAAAAGAGCAGTTCTTC. Amino acid sequence: CASKTGGKEQFF.

This sequence joins TRBV28 and TRBJ2-7; D unresolved. Between the trimmed V and J ends, which lost 6 bases and 6 bases, there was a span of 18 bases. This CDR3 comprises 14 residues. The germline V gene encodes CDR1 MDHEN and CDR2 SYDVKM. CDR3 loop: CASSFSRVGREQYF. CDR3 DNA sequence: TGTGCCAGCAGCTTCAGCCGGGTCGGGCGCGAGCAGTACTTC. The full variable domain, in which reference TRBV28 and TRBJ2-7 provide the parts outside the CDR3, is DVKVTQSSRYLVKRTGEKVFLECVQDMDHENMFWYRQDPGLGLRLIYFSYDVKMKEKGDIPEGYSVSREKKERFSLILESASTNQTSMYLCASSFSRVGREQYFGPGTRLTVT.

The genes are TRBV5-1 and TRBJ2-1; D is undetermined. CDR1 and CDR2 (germline): SGHRS, YFSETQ. The CDR3 sequence is 12 residues long. Deletions cut 1 base from V and 9 bases from J, with 8 bases between. CDR3 in amino acids: CASSLFDREQFF. The CDR3 bases are TGCGCCAGCAGCTTGTTTGATCGTGAGCAGTTCTTC.

CDR3 coding DNA: TGTGCCAGTAGCCTTTCGGGACCTCGAAGCAATGAGCAGTTCTTC. Translated, it gives CASSLSGPRSNEQFF. This sequence joins TRBV19 and TRBJ2-1; D is tentatively TRBD1 or TRBD2 (5 bases each). Germline CDR1 reads LNHDA; CDR2 reads SQIVND (reference sequence). The CDR3 runs to 15 residues. V dropped 6 bases and J dropped 6 bases, with 18 bases sitting between them.

The gene calls are TRBV11-2 and TRBJ2-7; possible D gene TRBD1, 5 bases. The CDR3 is 16 amino acids. Trimming took off 5 bases at V and 8 bases at J, with 25 bases between the two ends. Germline CDR1 reads SGHAT; CDR2 reads FQNNGV. The CDR3 is CASSHRSQGFQYKQYF. The CDR3 coding sequence is TGTGCCAGCAGCCACCGATCCCAGGGTTTTCAGTACAAGCAGTACTTC.

As for this clone: The same CDR3 arises from other DNA sequences in this sample as well. The chain combines TRBV6-6 with TRBJ2-7, with D possibly being TRBD2 (6 bases). CDR1 is MNHNY, CDR2 SVGAGI, per germline (reference sequence). V was clipped by 6 bases and J by 3 bases, with 6 bases between them. The CDR3 is 11 amino acids. In nucleotides, the CDR3 is TGTGCCAGCAGCGGGAGCTACGAGCAGTACTTC. It specifies CASSGSYEQYF.

The chain couples TRBV7-2 to TRBJ2-3; tentative D call: TRBD2 (6 bases). The length of the CDR3 is 15 residues. From germline, CDR1 is SGHTA and CDR2 FQGNSA. V was shortened by 2 bases and J by 2 bases, with 11 bases between the two germline ends. The CDR3: CASSLHGGNTDTQYF. CDR3 DNA sequence: TGTGCCAGCAGCTTACACGGGGGAAACACAGATACGCAGTATTTT.

V gene TRBV30 combines with J gene TRBJ2-6, with unresolved D. This CDR3 has 13 residues. Trimming left V 8 bases short and J 0 bases short, with 8 bases between. The germline CDR1 and CDR2 sequences are GTSNPN and SVGIG (reference sequence). Here the CDR3 reads CATRNSGANVLTF. The CDR3 coding sequence is TGTGCCACCCGCAACTCTGGGGCCAACGTCCTGACTTTC.

As for this clone: Other DNA sequences in this specimen translate into the identical CDR3. This rearrangement joins TRBV14 to TRBJ1-1; D is unclear. This CDR3 region has 13 residues. Trimming took 4 bases from V and 0 from J, leaving 6 bases between them. Per germline, CDR1 SGHDN and CDR2 FVKESK. The CDR3 loop is CASSLKMNTEAFF. The CDR3 region has the DNA TGTGCCAGCAGCCTAAAAATGAACACTGAAGCTTTCTTT. Full variable domain (outside the CDR3, taken from reference TRBV14 and TRBJ1-1): EAGVTQFPSHSVIEKGQTVTLRCDPISGHDNLYWYRRVMGKEIKFLLHFVKESKQDESGMPNNRFLAERTGGTYSTLKVQPAELEDSGVYFCASSLKMNTEAFFGQGTRLTVV.

The chain links TRBV5-1 to TRBJ2-2; 14 bases match TRBD2. The CDR3 spans 17 residues. Trimming at V came to 6 bases and at J to 5 bases, leaving 9 bases not matched to a gene. From germline, CDR1 is SGHRS and CDR2 YFSETQ. The CDR3 region is CASTWGLAGVVTGELFF. The DNA of the CDR3 is TGCGCCAGCACCTGGGGACTAGCGGGAGTGGTTACCGGGGAGCTGTTTTTT.

The gene calls are TRBV29-1 and TRBJ2-2; D may correspond to TRBD1 or TRBD2 (5 bases each). CDR1 and CDR2 (germline): SQVTM, ANQGSEA. The CDR3 has 13 amino acids. V shed 2 bases and J shed 7 bases, with 11 bases lying between them. The CDR3 loop is CSVEKRGGGELFF. The CDR3 DNA sequence: TGCAGCGTTGAAAAGAGGGGTGGCGGGGAGCTGTTTTTT.

The CDR3 loop reads CASRSGPNYEQYF. CDR3 sequence (DNA): TGTGCCAGCAGATCAGGGCCCAACTACGAGCAGTACTTC. This rearrangement joins TRBV6-6 to TRBJ2-7, with D perhaps matching TRBD1 (5 bases). This CDR3 contains 13 residues. Trimming removed 6 bases at V and 3 bases at J, with 12 bases between. Germline V gives CDR1 MNHNY, CDR2 SVGAGI (reference sequence).